This T cell receptor beta chain was identified in a study of shared clonotypes between healthy human individuals. Study-wide background: The study used three CD4 naive, three CD4 memory, two CD8 naive and one CD8 memory plate per donor. Study conclusions and caveats: Clonotype sharing levels among donors were expected to vary with sequencing depth. Clonotypes which were not shared had lower generation probabilities than clonotypes that all four donors shared.

A CD45RA-negative memory subset and a CD45RA+ naive subset were separated from the CD4+ cells. Sequencing was performed with immunoSEQ multiplex PCR; in TCRdb, only in-frame clones are kept and a portion is missing. Of some 1,600,000 clones listed, 95% to 99% are singletons. Points on this clone: Its target is not known.

This clonotype was sampled from a man between 25 and 39 years old in good health. Sequenced material: naive CD4+ T cells sorted from blood. Subset meaning: CD45RA+ positively selected.

CDR3 sequence (DNA): TGTGCCAGCAGCCCGCCGGGACACCTCAACGAGCAGTACTTC. Translating gives CASSPPGHLNEQYF. The V gene is TRBV14, the J gene TRBJ2-7; perhaps TRBD1 as D (6 bases). The V gene's germline CDR1 is SGHDN and CDR2 FVKESK. The CDR3 extends over 14 amino acids. V was pared by 4 bases and J by 5 bases, with 15 bases between.